This T cell receptor beta chain was identified during a study of breast tumors, draining lymph nodes, adjacent tissues. V shed 6 bases and J 1 base; nucleotides not matched to a gene: 6. The CDR3 is made up of 15 amino acids. The germline V gene encodes CDR1 SGHVS and CDR2 FQNEAQ. Breast cancer patients provided tissue from their axillary draining lymph nodes. This clonotype was counted a few times. TCRdb processed the multiplex PCR reads anew with MiXCR; each CDR3 protein has one entry. The sample has about 200,000 distinct CDR3 sequences, approximately 33% seen once; the top ten hold 4.3%. The chain uses TRBV7-8 and TRBJ2-3; 8 bases map to TRBD1. This clonotype was obtained from a female donor with breast cancer. Some clones in this sample may be carry-over from other donors' samples. Sequenced material: axillary lymph node tissue. DNA of the CDR3: TGTGCCAGCAGAAAGGGACAGGCCCGCACAGATACGCAGTATTTT. Translating gives CASRKGQARTDTQYF.